Sequencing of this TCR beta chain was carried out in a study of blood T cells in healthy people across ages. Findings and caveats of the study: PBMC samples, being unsorted, prevented any conclusive comparison of naive and antigen-experienced cells. When set beside aged donors, long-lived donors presented more naive CD4+ cells and higher diversity.

As for this clonotype: The target antigen is unknown. Its ends do not fully match the called genes, so a read error is possible.

The CDR3 sequence is 15 residues long. Investigators took around 11 milliliters of peripheral blood from every donor. Next came a second PCR, run for roughly 6 to 11 cycles, which used a sample-barcoded 5' primer along with a J-beta primer mix. The study obtained at least 2.5 million CDR3-containing paired-end reads from every sample. TCRdb processed the 5' RACE reads anew with MiXCR; each CDR3 protein has one entry. The sample includes some 370,000 distinct CDR3 sequences, more than 45% seen only once; the top ten take around 53%. Sequencing used blood. The TCR was taken from a man in his sixties in good health. The chain couples TRBV12-3 or TRBV12-4 to TRBJ2-3; the D gene is possibly TRBD2 (6 bases). This CDR3 is CACSLEGGAAGTQYF. CDR3 nucleotides: TGTGCCTGCAGTTTAGAGGGCGGGGCAGCCGGGACGCAGTATTTT.